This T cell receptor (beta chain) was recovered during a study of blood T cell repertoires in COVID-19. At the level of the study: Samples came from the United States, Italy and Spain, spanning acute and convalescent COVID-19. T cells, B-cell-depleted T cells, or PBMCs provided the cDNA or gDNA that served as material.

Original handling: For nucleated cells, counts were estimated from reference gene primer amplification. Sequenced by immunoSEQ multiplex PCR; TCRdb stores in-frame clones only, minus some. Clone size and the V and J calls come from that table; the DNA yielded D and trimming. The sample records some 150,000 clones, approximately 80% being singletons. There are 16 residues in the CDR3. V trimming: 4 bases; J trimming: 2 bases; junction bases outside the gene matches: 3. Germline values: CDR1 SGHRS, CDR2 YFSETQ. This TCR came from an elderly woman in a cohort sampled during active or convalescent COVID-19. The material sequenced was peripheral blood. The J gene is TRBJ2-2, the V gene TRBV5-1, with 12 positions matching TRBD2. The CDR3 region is CASSPGLAGNTGELFF. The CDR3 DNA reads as TGCGCCAGCAGCCCGGGACTAGCGGGTAACACCGGGGAGCTGTTTTTT.